This T cell receptor beta chain was recovered during a study of cytomegalovirus exposure and HLA in healthy donors. The study, taken as a whole, reports: Reported performance of the classifier showed diagnosis of cytomegalovirus status with high specificity and sensitivity. Across donors, presence/absence analyses took sequencing depth to be roughly uniform. Common viral pathogens were later found to be apparently linked to several of the most significant clusters.

PCR was performed using 60 Vbeta and 13 Jbeta primers. The method was immunoSEQ multiplex PCR; TCRdb's version includes in-frame clones alone and lacks a portion of them. Among roughly 170,000 clones listed, approximately 82% were seen once. To note about this clone: Antigen specificity is unknown.

Source material: PBMCs. The clonotype originates from a woman aged 25 to 39 in good health and CMV-seronegative.

CDR3 coding DNA: TGTGCCAGTAGTAGGACAATTAACAGGGGAGAGCGGCCCCAGCATTTT. Translated, it gives CASSRTINRGERPQHF. The V and J genes are TRBV19 and TRBJ1-5, with 7 bases fitting TRBD1. CDR3 length equals 16 residues. The junction had 15 bases not matched to a gene; V was cut back by 4 bases and J by 9 bases. Looked up from germline, CDR1 is LNHDA and CDR2 is SQIVND (reference sequence).